The present TCR beta chain was sequenced within a study of T cell repertoires in cytomegalovirus infection. Each CDR3 protein is one row after TCRdb ran MiXCR on the reads. The data hold 110,000 to 150,000 distinct CDR3 sequences, with 30% to 40% observed a single time. This CDR3 comprises 13 residues. Per germline, CDR1 SGHAT and CDR2 FQNNGV. Trimming cost V 5 bases and J 11 bases, with 18 bases left between them. Study-wide results and caveats: HLA-C-restricted CMV clonotypes gave the most frequent clonotype in two of eight donors.

As regards this clonotype: The antigen remains undetermined.

The receptor was isolated from a human donor in good health (CMV status not recorded). Some clones in this sample may be carry-over from other donors' samples. Here the sequenced sample was CD8+ T cells from cultured PBMCs, taken from culture after CMV antigen stimulation. The chain recombines TRBV11-2 with TRBJ1-2; a weak D match, TRBD1 (6 bases). The CDR3 protein is CASSNPFGTQYTF. The CDR3 coding sequence is TGTGCCAGCAGCAACCCCTTCGGGACACAATACACCTTC.